This T cell receptor beta chain was captured by sequencing in a study of shared clonotypes between healthy human individuals. This CDR3 comprises 12 residues. Trimming pared 3 bases from V and 5 bases from J, leaving 4 bases between. In germline, CDR1 is SGHDN, CDR2 FVKESK. Using immunoSEQ multiplex PCR, the repertoire was profiled, and TCRdb retains in-frame clones only, with some absent. The data hold some 500,000 clones, with less than 96% observed a single time. This receptor was obtained from a woman in her twenties or thirties in good health. Sequenced input: naive CD4+ T cells sorted from blood. Subset meaning: CD45RA+ positively selected. V is TRBV14 and J is TRBJ1-4; no clear D. The CDR3, as DNA: TGTGCCAGCAGCCAGCGGAATGAAAAACTGTTTTTT. This sequence encodes CASSQRNEKLFF.